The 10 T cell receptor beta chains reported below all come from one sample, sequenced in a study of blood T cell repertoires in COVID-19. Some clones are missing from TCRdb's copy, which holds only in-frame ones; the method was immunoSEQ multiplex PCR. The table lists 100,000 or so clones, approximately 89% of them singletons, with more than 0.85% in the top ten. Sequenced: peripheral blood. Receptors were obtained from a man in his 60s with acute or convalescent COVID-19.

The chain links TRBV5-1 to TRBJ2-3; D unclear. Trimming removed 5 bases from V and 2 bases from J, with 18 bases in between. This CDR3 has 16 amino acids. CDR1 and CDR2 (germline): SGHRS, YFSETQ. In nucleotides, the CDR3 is TGCGCCAGCAGGGCCCCAGAGACTGATAACACAGATACGCAGTATTTT. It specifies CASRAPETDNTDTQYF. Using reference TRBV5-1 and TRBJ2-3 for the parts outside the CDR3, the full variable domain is KAGVTQTPRYLIKTRGQQVTLSCSPISGHRSVSWYQQTPGQGLQFLFEYFSETQRNKGNFPGRFSGRQFSNSRSEMNVSTLELGDSALYLCASRAPETDNTDTQYFGPGTRLTVL.

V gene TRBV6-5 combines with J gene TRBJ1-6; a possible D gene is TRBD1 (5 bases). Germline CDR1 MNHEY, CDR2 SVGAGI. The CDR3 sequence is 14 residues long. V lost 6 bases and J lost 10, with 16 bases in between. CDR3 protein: CASSPADNESPLHF. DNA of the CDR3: TGTGCCAGCAGCCCGGCGGACAATGAATCACCCCTCCACTTT.

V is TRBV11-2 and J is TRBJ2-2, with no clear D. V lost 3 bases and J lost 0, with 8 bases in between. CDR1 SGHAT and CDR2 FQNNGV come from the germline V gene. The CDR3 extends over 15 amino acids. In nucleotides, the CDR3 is TGTGCCAGCAGCTTCGTTCCGTCGAACACCGGGGAGCTGTTTTTT. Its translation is CASSFVPSNTGELFF.

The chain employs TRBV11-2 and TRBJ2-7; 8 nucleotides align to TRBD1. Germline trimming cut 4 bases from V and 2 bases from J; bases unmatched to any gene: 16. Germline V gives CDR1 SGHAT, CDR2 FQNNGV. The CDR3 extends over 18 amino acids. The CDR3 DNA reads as TGTGCCAGCAGCTGGTTTAGACAAGGGACAGGAGGAGCCTACGAGCAGTACTTC. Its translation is CASSWFRQGTGGAYEQYF. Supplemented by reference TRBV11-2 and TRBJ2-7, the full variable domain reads EAGVAQSPRYKIIEKRQSVAFWCNPISGHATLYWYQQILGQGPKLLIQFQNNGVVDDSQLPKDRFSAERLKGVDSTLKIQPAKLEDSAVYLCASSWFRQGTGGAYEQYFGPGTRLTVT.

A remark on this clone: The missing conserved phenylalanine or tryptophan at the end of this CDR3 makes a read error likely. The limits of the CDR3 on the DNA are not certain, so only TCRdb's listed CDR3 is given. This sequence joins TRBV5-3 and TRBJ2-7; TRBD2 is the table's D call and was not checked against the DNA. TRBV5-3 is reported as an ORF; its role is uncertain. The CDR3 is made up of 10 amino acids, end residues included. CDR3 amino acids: CARSTIFLAY.

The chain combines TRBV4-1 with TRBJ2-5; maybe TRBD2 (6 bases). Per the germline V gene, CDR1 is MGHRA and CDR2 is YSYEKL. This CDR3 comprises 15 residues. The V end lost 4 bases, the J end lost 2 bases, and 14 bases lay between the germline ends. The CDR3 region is CASSRGTSAQETQYF. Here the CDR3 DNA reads TGCGCCAGCAGCCGCGGGACTTCGGCACAAGAGACCCAGTACTTC.

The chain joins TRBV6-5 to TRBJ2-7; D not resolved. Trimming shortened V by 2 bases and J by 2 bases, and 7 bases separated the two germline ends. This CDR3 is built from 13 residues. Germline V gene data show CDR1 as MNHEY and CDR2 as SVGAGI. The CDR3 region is CASSYGGTYEQYF. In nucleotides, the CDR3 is TGTGCCAGCAGTTACGGCGGAACCTACGAGCAGTACTTC.

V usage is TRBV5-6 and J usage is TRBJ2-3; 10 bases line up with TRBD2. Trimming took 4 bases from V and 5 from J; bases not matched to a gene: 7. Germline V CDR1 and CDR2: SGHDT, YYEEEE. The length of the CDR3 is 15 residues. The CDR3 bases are TGTGCCAGCAGCACTCTAGCGGGAGCTGTAGATACGCAGTATTTT. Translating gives CASSTLAGAVDTQYF.

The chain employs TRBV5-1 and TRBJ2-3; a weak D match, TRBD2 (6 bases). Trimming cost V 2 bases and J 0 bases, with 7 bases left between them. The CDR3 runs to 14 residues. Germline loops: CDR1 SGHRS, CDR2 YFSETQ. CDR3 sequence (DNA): TGCGCCAGCAGCTTCGGGACTAGCACAGATACGCAGTATTTT. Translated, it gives CASSFGTSTDTQYF.

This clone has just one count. The CDR3 region has the DNA TGTGCCAGCACACAAGGGGCGCCCGGGGAGCTGTTTTTT. It specifies CASTQGAPGELFF. The gene calls are TRBV6-5 and TRBJ2-2, with D possibly matching TRBD1 (5 bases). The V and J ends lost 7 bases and 6 bases respectively, with 12 bases between them. Germline CDR1 MNHEY, CDR2 SVGAGI. The CDR3 length is 13 residues.